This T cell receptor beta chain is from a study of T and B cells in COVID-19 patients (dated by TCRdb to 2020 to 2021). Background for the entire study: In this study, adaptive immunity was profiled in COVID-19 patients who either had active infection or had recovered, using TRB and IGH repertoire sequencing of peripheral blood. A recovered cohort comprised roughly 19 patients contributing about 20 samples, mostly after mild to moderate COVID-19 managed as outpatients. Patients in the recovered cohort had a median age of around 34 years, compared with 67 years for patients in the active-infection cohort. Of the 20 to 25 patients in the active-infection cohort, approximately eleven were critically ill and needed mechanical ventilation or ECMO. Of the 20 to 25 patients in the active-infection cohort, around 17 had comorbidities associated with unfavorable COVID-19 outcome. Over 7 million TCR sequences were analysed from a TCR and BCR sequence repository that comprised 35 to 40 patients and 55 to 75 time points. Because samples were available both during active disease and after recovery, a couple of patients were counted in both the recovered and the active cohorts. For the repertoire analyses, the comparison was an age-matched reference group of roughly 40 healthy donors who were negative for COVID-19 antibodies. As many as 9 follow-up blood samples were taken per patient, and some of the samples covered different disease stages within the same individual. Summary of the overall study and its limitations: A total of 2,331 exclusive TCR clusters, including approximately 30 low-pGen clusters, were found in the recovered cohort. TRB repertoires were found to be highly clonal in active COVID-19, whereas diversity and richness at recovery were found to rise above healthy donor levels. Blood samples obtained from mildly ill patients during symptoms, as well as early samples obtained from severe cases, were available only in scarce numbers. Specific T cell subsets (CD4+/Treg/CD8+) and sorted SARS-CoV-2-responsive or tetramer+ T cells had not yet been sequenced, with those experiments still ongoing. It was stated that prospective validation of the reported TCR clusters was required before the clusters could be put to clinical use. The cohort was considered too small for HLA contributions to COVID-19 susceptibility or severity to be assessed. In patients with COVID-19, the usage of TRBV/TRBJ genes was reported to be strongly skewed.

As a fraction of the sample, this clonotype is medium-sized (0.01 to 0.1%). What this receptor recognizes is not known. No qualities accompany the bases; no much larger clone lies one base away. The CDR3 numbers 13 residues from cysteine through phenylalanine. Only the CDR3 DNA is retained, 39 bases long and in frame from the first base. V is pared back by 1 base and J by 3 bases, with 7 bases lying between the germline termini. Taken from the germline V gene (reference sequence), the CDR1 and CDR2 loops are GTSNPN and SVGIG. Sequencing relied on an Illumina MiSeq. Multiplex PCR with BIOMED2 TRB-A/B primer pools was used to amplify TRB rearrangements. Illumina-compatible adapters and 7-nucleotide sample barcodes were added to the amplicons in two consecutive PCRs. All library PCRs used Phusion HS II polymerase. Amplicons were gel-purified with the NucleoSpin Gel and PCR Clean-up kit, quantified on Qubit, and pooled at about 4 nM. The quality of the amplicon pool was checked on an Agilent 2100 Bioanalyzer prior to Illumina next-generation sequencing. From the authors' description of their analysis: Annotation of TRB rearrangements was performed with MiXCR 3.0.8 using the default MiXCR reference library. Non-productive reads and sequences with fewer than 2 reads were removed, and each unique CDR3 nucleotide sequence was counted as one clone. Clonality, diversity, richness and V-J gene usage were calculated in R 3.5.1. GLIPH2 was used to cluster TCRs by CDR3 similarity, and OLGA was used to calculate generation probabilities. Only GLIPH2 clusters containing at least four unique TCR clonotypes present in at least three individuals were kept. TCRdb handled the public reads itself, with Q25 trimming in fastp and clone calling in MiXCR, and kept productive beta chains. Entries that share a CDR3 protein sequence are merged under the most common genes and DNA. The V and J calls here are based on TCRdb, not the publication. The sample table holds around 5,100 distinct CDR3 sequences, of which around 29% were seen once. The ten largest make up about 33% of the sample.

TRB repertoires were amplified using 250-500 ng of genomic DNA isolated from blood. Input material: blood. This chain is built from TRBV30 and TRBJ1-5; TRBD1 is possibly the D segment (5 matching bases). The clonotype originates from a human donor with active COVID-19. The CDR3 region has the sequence CAWSGDSNQPQHF. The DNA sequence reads TGTGCCTGGAGTGGGGACTCCAATCAGCCCCAGCATTTT. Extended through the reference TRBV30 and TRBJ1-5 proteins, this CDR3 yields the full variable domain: SQTIHQWPATLVQPVGSPLSLECTVEGTSNPNLYWYRQAAGRGLQLLFYSVGIGQISSEVPQNLSASRPQDRQFILSSKKLLLSDSGFYLCAWSGDSNQPQHFGDGTRLSIL.